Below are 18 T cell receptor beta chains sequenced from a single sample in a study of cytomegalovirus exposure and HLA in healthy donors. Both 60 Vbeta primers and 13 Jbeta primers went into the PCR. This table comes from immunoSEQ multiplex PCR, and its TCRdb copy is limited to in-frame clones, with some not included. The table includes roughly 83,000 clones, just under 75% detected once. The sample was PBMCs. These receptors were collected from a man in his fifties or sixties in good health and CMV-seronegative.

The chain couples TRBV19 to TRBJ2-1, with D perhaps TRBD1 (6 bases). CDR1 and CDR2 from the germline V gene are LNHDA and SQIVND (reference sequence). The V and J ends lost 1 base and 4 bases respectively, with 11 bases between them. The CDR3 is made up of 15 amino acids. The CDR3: CASSIVLRGYNEQFF. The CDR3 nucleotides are TGTGCCAGTAGTATAGTTCTAAGGGGGTACAATGAGCAGTTCTTC.

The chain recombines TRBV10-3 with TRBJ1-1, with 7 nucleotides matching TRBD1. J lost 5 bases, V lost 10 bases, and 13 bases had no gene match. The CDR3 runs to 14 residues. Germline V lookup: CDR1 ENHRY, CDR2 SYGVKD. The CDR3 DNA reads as TGTGCCACCAGGGACAGTCCAGGGGGAACTGAAGCTTTCTTT. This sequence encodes CATRDSPGGTEAFF.

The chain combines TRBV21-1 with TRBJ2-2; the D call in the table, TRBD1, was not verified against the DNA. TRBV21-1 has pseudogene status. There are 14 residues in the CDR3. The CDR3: CASYRDSNTGELFF. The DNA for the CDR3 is TGTGCCAGTTACAGGGACAGCAACACCGGGGAGCTGTTTTTT.

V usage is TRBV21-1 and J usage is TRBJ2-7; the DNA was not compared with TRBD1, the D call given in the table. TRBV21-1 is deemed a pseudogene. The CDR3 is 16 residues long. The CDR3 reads CASSKVEGTVSYEQYF. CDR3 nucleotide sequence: TGTGCCAGCAGCAAAGTCGAGGGGACAGTCTCCTACGAGCAGTACTTC.

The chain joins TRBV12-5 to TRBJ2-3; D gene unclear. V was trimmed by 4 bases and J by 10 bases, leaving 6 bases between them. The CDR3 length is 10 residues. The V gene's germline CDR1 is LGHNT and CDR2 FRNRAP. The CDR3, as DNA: TGTGCTAGTGGTTCCCACTCGCAGTATTTT. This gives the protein CASGSHSQYF.

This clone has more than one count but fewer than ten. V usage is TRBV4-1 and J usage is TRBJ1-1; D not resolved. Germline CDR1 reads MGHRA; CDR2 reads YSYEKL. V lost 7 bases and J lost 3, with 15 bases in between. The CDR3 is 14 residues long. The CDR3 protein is CASTEVDGDTEAFF. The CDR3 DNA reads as TGCGCCAGCACAGAAGTAGACGGGGACACTGAAGCTTTCTTT.

CDR3 sequence: CASSSTGGSSGNTIYF. The CDR3 DNA sequence: TGTGCCAGCAGCTCTACGGGTGGCAGCTCTGGAAACACCATATATTTT. The rearrangement uses TRBV7-8 and TRBJ2-2; D unresolved. The end of the DNA aligns better with TRBJ1-3, so the J call may be wrong. This CDR3 has 16 amino acids. The germline gives CDR1 SGHVS, CDR2 FQNEAQ.

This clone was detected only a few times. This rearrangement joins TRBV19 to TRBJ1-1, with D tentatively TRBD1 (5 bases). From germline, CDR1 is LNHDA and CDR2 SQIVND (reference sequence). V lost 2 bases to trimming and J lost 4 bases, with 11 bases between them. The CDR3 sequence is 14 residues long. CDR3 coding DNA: TGTGCCAGTAGTATAAAGGGGTCGGGCACTGAAGCTTTCTTT. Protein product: CASSIKGSGTEAFF.

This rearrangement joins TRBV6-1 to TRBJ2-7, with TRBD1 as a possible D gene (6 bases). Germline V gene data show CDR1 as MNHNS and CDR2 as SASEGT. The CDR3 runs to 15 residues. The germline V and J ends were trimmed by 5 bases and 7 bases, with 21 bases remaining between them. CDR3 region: CASSPAKQGSGEQYF. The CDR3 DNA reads TGTGCCAGCAGTCCCGCAAAACAGGGCTCGGGGGAGCAGTACTTC.

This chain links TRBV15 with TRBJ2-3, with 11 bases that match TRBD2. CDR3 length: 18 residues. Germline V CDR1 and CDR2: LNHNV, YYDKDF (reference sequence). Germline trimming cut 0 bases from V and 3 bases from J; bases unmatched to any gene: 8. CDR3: CATSRDRLAGRATDTQYF. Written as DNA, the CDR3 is TGTGCCACCAGCAGAGACCGACTAGCGGGGCGAGCAACAGATACGCAGTATTTT.

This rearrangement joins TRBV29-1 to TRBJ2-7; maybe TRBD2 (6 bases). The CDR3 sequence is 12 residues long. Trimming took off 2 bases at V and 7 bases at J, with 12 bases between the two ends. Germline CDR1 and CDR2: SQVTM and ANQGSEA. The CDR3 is CSVESAGGEQYF. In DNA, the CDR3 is TGCAGCGTTGAATCGGCTGGGGGGGAGCAGTACTTC.

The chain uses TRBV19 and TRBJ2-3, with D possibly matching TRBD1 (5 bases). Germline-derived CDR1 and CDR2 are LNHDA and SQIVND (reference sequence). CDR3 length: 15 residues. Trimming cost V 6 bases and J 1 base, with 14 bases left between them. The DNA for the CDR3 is TGTGCCAGTAGATCCCAGGGCTTTGGCACAGATACGCAGTATTTT. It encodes CASRSQGFGTDTQYF.

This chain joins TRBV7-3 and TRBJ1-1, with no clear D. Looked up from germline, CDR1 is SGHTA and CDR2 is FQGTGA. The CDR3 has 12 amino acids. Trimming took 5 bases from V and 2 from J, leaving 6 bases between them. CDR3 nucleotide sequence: TGTGCCAGCAGCGCACTCAACACTGAAGCTTTCTTT. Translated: CASSALNTEAFF.

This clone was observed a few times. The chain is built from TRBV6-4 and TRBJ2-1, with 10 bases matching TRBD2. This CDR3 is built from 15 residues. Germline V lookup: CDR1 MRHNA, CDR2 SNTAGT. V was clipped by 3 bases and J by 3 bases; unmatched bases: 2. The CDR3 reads CASSEQRGGYNEQFF. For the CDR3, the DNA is TGTGCCAGCAGTGAACAGCGGGGGGGCTACAATGAGCAGTTCTTC.

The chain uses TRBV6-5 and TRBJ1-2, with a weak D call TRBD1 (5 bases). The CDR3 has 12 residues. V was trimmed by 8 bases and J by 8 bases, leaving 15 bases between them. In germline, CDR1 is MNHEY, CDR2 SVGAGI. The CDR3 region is CASSGGGTGYTF. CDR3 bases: TGTGCCAGCTCAGGAGGAGGGACCGGCTACACCTTC.

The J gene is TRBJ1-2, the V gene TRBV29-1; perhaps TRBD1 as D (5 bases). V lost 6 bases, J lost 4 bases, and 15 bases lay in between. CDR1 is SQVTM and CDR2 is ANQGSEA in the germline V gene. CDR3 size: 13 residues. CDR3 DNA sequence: TGCAGCGTCGGTACACGGGGGGTCTATGGCTACACCTTC. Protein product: CSVGTRGVYGYTF.

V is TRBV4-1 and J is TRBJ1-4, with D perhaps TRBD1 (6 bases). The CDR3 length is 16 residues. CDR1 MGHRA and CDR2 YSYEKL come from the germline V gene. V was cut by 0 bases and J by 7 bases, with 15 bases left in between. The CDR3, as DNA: TGCGCCAGCAGCCAAGATCGGGGGGGGCTTTTTGAAAAACTGTTTTTT. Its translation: CASSQDRGGLFEKLFF.

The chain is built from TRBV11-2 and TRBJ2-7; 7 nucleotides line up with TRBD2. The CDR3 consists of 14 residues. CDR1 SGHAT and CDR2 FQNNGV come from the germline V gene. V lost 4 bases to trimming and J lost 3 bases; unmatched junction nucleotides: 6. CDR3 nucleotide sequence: TGTGCCAGCAGCTCAACTCGGACTAGCTACGAGCAGTACTTC. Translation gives CASSSTRTSYEQYF.